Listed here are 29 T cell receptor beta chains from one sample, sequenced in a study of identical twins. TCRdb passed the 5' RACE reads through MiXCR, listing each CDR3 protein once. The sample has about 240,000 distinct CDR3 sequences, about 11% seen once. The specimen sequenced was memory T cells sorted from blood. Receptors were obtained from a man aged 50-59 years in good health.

The CDR3 DNA reads as TGTGCCAGCAGCTTAGTAGCGTCAGGCGTCCTGCCCCAGCATTTT. Protein product: CASSLVASGVLPQHF. The chain is built from TRBV7-2 and TRBJ1-5; D remains unclear. CDR1 SGHTA and CDR2 FQGNSA come from the germline V gene. The CDR3 is made up of 15 amino acids. The V gene lost 1 base and the J gene lost 9 bases, with 16 bases spanning the gap.

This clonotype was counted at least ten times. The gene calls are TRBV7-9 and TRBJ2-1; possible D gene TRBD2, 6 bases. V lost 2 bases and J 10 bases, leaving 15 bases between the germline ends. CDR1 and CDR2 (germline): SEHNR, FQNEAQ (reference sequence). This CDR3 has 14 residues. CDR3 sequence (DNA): TGTGCCAGCAGCTTATACGGAACGAGCGGGGAGCAGTTCTTC. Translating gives CASSLYGTSGEQFF. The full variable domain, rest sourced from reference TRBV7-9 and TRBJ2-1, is DTGVSQNPRHKITKRGQNVTFRCDPISEHNRLYWYRQTLGQGPEFLTYFQNEAQLEKSRLLSDRFSAERPKGSFSTLEIQRTEQGDSAMYLCASSLYGTSGEQFFGPGTRLTVL.

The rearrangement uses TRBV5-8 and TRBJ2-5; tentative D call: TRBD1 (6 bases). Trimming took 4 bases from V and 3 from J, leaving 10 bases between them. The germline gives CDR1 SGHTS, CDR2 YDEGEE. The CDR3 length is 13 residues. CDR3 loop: CASSMDSKETQYF. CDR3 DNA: TGTGCCAGCAGCATGGACAGTAAAGAGACCCAGTACTTC. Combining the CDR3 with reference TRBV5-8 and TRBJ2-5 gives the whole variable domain EAGVTQSPTHLIKTRGQQATLRCSPISGHTSVYWYQQALGLGLQFLLWYDEGEERNRGNFPPRFSGRQFPNYSSELNVNALELEDSALYLCASSMDSKETQYFGPGTRLLVL.

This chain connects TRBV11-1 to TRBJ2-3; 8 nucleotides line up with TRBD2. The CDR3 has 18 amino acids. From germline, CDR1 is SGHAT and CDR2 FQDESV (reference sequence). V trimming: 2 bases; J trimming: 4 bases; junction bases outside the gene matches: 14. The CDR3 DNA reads TGTGCCAGCAGCTTATTGGGCCAGAGAGCGGGAGCCTCAGATACGCAGTATTTT. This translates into CASSLLGQRAGASDTQYF. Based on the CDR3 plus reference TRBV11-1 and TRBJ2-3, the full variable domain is EAEVAQSPRYKITEKSQAVAFWCDPISGHATLYWYRQILGQGPELLVQFQDESVVDDSQLPKDRFSAERLKGVDSTLKIQPAELGDSAMYLCASSLLGQRAGASDTQYFGPGTRLTVL.

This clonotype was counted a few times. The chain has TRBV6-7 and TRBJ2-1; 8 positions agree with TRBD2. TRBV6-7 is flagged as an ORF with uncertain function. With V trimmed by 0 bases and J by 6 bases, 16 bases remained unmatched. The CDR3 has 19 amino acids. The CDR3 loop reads CASSYSTKGSGSGGNEQFF. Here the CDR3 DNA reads TGTGCCAGCAGTTACTCGACAAAGGGGAGCGGGAGTGGAGGCAATGAGCAGTTCTTC.

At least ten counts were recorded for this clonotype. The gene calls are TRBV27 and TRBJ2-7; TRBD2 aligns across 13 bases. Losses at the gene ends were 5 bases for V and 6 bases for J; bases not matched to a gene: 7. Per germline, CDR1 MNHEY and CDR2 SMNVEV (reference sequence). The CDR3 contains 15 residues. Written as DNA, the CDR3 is TGTGCCAGCAGTCCGTGGACTAGCGGGAGTTCCGAGCAGTACTTC. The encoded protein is CASSPWTSGSSEQYF.

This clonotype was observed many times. This chain's CDR3 is CASSQDRGGADTQYF. CDR3 sequence (DNA): TGCGCCAGCAGCCAAGATAGGGGGGGCGCAGATACGCAGTATTTT. The chain has TRBV4-3 and TRBJ2-3, with a possible D match to TRBD2 (7 bases). The V end was cut by 0 bases, the J end by 4 bases, with 11 bases between. The CDR3 totals 15 residues. The germline gives CDR1 LGHNA, CDR2 YSLEER.

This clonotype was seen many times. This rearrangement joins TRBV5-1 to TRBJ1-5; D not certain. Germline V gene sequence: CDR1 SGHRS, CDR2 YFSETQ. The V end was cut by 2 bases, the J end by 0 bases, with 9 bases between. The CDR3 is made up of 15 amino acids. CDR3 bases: TGCGCCAGCAGCTTTGCTGTCCGTAGCAATCAGCCCCAGCATTTT. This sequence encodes CASSFAVRSNQPQHF.

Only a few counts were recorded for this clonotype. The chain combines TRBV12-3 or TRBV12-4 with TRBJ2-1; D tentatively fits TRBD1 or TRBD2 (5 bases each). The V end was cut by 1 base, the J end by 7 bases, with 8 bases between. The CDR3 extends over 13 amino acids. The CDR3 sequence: CASSLVGVNEQFF. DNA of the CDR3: TGTGCCAGCAGTTTAGTGGGGGTAAATGAGCAGTTCTTC.

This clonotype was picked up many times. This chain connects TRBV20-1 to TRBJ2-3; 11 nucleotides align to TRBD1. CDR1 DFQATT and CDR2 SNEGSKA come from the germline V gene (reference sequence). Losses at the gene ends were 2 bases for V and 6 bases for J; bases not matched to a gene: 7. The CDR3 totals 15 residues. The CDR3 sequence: CSARSMDRGPDTQYF. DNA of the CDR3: TGCAGTGCTAGATCCATGGACAGGGGGCCGGATACGCAGTATTTT.

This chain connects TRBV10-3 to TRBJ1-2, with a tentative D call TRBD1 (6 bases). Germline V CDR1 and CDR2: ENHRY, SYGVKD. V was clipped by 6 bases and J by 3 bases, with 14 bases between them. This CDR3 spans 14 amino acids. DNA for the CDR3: TGTGCCATCAGCCAGGACAGTACCGACTATGGCTACACCTTC. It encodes CAISQDSTDYGYTF.

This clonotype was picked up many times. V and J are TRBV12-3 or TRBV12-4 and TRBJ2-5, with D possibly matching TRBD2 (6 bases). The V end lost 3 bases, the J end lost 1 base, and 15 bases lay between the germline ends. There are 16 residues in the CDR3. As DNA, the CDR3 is TGTGCCAGCAGTTTTCAGGCGGGGAACCTCCAAGAGACCCAGTACTTC. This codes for CASSFQAGNLQETQYF.

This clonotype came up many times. The CDR3 nucleotides are TGTGCCAGCAGCCGTTTTCAGGGTAACACTGAAGCTTTCTTT. Translation gives CASSRFQGNTEAFF. The V and J genes are TRBV12-3 or TRBV12-4 and TRBJ1-1; D might be TRBD1 (5 bases). Trimming cost V 6 bases and J 2 bases, with 13 bases left between them. This CDR3 has 14 residues.

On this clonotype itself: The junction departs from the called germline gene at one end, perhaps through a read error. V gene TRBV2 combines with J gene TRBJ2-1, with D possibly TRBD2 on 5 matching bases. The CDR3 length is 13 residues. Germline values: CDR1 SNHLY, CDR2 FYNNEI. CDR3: CVSRAESYNEQFF. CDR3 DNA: TGTGTCAGCAGAGCGGAGTCCTACAATGAGCAGTTCTTC.

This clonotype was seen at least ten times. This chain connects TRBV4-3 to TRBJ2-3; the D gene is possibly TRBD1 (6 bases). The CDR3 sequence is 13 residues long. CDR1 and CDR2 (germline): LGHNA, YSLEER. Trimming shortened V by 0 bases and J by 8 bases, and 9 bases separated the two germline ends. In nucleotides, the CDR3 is TGCGCCAGCAGCCAAGAAGGGGGAGTTACGCAGTATTTT. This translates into CASSQEGGVTQYF.

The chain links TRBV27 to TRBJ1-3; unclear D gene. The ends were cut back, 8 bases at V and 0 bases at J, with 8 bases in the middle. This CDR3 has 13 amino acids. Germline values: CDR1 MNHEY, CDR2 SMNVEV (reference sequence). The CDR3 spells CASYTSSGNTIYF. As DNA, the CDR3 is TGTGCCAGCTATACGAGCTCTGGAAACACCATATATTTT.

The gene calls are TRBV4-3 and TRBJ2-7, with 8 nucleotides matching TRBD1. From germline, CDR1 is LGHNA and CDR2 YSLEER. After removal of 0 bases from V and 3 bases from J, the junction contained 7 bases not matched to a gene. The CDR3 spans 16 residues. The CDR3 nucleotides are TGCGCCAGCAGCCAAGATTATACAGGGGGGTACTACGAGCAGTACTTC. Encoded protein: CASSQDYTGGYYEQYF.

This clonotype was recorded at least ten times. In DNA form, the CDR3 reads TGTGCCAGCAGCCAGGGGGCCTGGGGCTACACCTTC. It specifies CASSQGAWGYTF. This chain links TRBV6-5 with TRBJ1-2; 8 bases are shared with TRBD1. J lost 8 bases, V lost 6 bases, and 5 bases had no gene match. The CDR3 is 12 residues long. CDR1 is MNHEY and CDR2 is SVGAGI in the germline V gene.

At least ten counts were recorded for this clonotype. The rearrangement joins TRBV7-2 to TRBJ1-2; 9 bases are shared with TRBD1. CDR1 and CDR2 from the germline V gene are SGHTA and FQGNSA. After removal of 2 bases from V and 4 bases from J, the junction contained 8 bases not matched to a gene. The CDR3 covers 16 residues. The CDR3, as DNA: TGTGCCAGCAGCTTAAGTCTTGGGACAGGGACCTATGGCTACACCTTC. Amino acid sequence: CASSLSLGTGTYGYTF.

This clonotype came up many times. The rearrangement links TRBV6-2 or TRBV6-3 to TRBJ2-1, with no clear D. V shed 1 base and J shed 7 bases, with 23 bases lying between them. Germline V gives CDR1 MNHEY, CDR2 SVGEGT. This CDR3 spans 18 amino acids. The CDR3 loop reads CASSYYPTVGFRSNEQFF. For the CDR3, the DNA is TGTGCCAGCAGTTACTACCCTACGGTGGGTTTTCGTTCGAATGAGCAGTTCTTC.

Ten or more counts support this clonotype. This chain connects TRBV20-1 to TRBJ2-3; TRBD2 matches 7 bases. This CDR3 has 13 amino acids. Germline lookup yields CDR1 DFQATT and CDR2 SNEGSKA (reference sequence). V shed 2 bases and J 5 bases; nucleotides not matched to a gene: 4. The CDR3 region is CSARFLAEDTQYF. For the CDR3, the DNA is TGCAGTGCTAGATTTCTAGCGGAAGATACGCAGTATTTT.

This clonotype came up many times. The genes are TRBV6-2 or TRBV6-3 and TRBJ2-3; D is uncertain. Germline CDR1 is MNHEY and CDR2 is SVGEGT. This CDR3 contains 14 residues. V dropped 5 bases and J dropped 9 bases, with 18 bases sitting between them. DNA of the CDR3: TGTGCCAGCAGTCCCCGGGCCCGCATATTGACGCAGTATTTT. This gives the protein CASSPRARILTQYF.

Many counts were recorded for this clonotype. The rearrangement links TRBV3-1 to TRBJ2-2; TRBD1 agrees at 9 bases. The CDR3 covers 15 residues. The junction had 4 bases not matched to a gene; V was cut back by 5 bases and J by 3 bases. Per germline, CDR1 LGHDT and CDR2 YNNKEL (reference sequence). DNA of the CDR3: TGTGCCAGCAGCGCCGGGACAGGGTACACCGGGGAGCTGTTTTTT. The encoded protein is CASSAGTGYTGELFF.

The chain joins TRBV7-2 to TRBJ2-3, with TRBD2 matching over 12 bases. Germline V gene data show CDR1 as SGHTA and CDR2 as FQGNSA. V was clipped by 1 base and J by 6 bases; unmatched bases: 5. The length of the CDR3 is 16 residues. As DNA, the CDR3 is TGTGCCAGCAGCTTAGTGCTAGCGGGGGGGTCTGATACGCAGTATTTT. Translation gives CASSLVLAGGSDTQYF.

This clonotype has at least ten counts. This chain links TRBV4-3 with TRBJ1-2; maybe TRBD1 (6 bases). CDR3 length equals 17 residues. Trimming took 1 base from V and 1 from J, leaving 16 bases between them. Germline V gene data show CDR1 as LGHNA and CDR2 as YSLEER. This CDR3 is CASSQAVPGHNNYGYTF. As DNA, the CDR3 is TGCGCCAGCAGCCAAGCTGTTCCGGGACATAATAACTATGGCTACACCTTC.

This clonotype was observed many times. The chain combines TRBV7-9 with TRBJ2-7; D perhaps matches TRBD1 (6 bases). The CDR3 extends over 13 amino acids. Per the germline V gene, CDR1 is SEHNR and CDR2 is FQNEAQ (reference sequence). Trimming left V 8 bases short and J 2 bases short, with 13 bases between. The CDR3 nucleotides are TGTGCCAGCGGCCTAACAGGGCCCTACGAGCAGTACTTC. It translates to CASGLTGPYEQYF.

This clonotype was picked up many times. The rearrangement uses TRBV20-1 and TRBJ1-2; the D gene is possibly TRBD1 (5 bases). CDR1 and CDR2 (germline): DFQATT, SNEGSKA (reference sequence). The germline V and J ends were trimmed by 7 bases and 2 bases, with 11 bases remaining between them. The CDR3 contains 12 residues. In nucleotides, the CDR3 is TGCAGTGAGGGCCGGGGCAACTATGGCTACACCTTC. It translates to CSEGRGNYGYTF.

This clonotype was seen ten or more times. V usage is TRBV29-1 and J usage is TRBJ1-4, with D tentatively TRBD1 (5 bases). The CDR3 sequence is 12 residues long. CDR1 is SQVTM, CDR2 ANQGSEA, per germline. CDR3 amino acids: CGTRESGEKLFF. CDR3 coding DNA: TGCGGGACCAGGGAGAGTGGTGAAAAACTGTTTTTT.

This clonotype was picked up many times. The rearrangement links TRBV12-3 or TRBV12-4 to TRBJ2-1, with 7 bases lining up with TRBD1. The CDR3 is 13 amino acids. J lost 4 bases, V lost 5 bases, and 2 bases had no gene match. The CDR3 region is CASSKGQYNEQFF. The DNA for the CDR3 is TGTGCCAGCAGTAAGGGACAGTACAATGAGCAGTTCTTC.